The TCR beta chain described here comes from a study of graft-versus-host responses after intestinal transplantation (dated by TCRdb to about 2021). For the wider study: The transplants that recipients got were multivisceral, liver-intestinal, or isolated intestinal. Rather than going through the commercial service, samples from three later patients were sequenced in-house on an Illumina MiSeq and processed with MiXCR. Every recipient was given anti-thymocyte globulin induction, followed by roughly 3 years of maintenance tacrolimus and steroids. To identify alloreactive clones, pre-transplant mixed lymphocyte reaction products were sequenced and then compared with unstimulated pre-transplant donor and recipient T cells. Bulk TCR-beta CDR3 sequencing was used to track graft-versus-host and host-versus-graft alloreactive T cell clones in the graft, circulation and bone marrow after intestinal transplantation. The cohort enrolled 24 intestinal transplant recipients including one retransplant, and 3 patients lacking pretransplant specimens were excluded. Donor T cell macrochimerism was defined as a peak of at least 4% donor T cells among recipient peripheral blood mononuclear cells.

The cysteine opens and the phenylalanine closes a CDR3 of 14 amino acids. The entry retains the CDR3 DNA only, 42 bases that are in frame from base 1. V ends up 6 bases short and J 3 bases short, with an unmatched junction base count of 9. Via the germline V gene, CDR1 is SQVTM and CDR2 ANQGSEA. The method was the immunoSEQ multiplex PCR assay. High-throughput TCR-beta CDR3 sequencing of genomic DNA from most patients was performed by Adaptive Biotechnologies. Turning to the authors' computational methods: Adaptive's ImmunoSEQ software was the source of the TCR sequencing data for 18 patients, while a few other patients were processed with MiXCR and VDJtools. CDR3 nucleotide sequences shared between donor and recipient were removed because their origin could not be assigned. Alloreactive clones required at least 2-fold expansion over unstimulated cells and minimum CFSE-low frequency of 0.002% (template counts) or 0.001% (read counts). Clones were considered mappable if detected in sequenced pre-transplant spleen, lymph node, or MLR CFSE-low populations of the donor or recipient. The cumulative frequency of alloreactive clones was calculated as a percentage of all sequences, weighted by copy number. TCRdb stores this immuneACCESS table with in-frame sequences only. Part of the clones is absent; in the studies checked, under half of the shortfall reflects unresolved V genes, and no reason is known for the rest. The V and J calls and clone size are taken from that table; D and trimming were inferred from the DNA. Counted in this sample were around 45,000 clones; over 85% of them appeared once. The top ten clonotypes cover around 1.5% of the sample.

The study at large found these results: Conclusions were limited by the relatively low number and heterogeneity of intestinal transplant patients. GvH clones were found in recipient bone marrow, and some of the GvH clones appeared earlier in ileal mucosa or blood, which is consistent with an intestinal mucosal origin. High GvH to HvG T cell clonal ratios were observed in the allografts of patients with donor T cell macrochimerism. Early after transplant, peak levels of circulating GvH clones were found to be associated with declines in HvG clones.

Details on this clone: It lacks a known antigen. Base-call qualities are not available, and no considerably larger clone is one nucleotide away.

Blood samples were collected up to 4 times in the first month after transplant and then at least monthly when available. Recombination linked TRBV29-1 to TRBJ2-7; 9 bases in between match TRBD1. The sample consisted of PBMCs, taken about 350 days after intestinal transplant. This receptor was obtained from a human patient who received an intestinal transplant, so some T cells may come from the graft donor. The CDR3: CSVDGTGTLYEQYF. The DNA sequence is given as TGCAGCGTGGACGGGACAGGGACACTCTACGAGCAGTACTTC.